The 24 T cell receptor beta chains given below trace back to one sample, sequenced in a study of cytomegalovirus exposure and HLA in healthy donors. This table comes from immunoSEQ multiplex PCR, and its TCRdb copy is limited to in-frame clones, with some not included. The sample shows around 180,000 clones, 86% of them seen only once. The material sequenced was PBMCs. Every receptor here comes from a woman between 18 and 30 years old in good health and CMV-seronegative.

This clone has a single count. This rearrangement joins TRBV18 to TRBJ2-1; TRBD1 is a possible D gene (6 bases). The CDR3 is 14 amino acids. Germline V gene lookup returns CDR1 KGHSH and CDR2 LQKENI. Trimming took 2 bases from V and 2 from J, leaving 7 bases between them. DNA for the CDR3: TGTGCCAGCTCACCAAGGGGGACCTACAATGAGCAGTTCTTC. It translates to CASSPRGTYNEQFF.

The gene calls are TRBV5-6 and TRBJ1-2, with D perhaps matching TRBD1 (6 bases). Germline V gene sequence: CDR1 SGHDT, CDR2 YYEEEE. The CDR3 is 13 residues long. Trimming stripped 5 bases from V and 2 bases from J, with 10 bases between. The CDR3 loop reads CASRNTGNYGYTF. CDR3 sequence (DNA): TGTGCCAGCAGAAATACAGGGAACTATGGCTACACCTTC.

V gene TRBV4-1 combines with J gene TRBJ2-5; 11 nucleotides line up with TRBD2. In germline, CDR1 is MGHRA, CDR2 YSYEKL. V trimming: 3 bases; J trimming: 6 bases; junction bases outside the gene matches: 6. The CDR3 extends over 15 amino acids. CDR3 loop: CASSHPGTSGQTQYF. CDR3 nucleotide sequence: TGCGCCAGCAGCCATCCCGGGACTAGCGGACAGACCCAGTACTTC.

DNA of the CDR3: TGTGCCTGGAGCCAGACAGGGTTGAAGAAGGCTAATGAAAAACTGTTTTTT. Translation: CAWSQTGLKKANEKLFF. The V call is TRBV30, the J call TRBJ1-4; 7 nucleotides agree with TRBD1. The CDR3 is made up of 17 amino acids. Germline assignment: CDR1 GTSNPN and CDR2 SVGIG (reference sequence). V was clipped by 3 bases and J by 3 bases; unmatched bases: 13.

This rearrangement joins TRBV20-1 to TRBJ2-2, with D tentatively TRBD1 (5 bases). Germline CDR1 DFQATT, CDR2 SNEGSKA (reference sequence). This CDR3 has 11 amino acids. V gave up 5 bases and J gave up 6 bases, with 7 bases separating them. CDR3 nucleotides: TGCAGTGCTGCAGGGCCCGGGGAGCTGTTTTTT. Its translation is CSAAGPGELFF.

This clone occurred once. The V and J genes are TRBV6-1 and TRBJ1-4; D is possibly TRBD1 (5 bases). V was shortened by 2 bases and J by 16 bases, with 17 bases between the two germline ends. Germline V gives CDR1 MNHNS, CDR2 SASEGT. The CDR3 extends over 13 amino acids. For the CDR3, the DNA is TGTGCCAGCAGTGAAAGGCCTACAGGTCTCCGGTTTTTT. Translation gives CASSERPTGLRFF.

CDR3 sequence: CASSIDGRNNQPQHF. DNA for the CDR3: TGTGCCAGTAGTATAGACGGTAGAAACAATCAGCCCCAGCATTTT. V and J are TRBV19 and TRBJ1-5, with D uncertain. CDR1 and CDR2 from the germline V gene are LNHDA and SQIVND (reference sequence). Trimming cost V 0 bases and J 3 bases, with 9 bases left between them. The CDR3 totals 15 residues.

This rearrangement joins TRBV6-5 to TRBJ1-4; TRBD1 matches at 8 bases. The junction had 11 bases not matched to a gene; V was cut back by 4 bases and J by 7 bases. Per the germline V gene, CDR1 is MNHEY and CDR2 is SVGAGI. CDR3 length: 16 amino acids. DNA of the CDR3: TGTGCCAGCAGTTCTCACTTTGGCAGGGGGCTTGAAAAACTGTTTTTT. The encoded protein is CASSSHFGRGLEKLFF.

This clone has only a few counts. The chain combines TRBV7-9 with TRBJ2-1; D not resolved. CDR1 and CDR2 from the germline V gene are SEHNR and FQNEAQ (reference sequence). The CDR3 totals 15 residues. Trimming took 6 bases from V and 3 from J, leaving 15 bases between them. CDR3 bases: TGTGCCAGCAGTCGACGCGCCCCGGGCTACAATGAGCAGTTCTTC. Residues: CASSRRAPGYNEQFF.

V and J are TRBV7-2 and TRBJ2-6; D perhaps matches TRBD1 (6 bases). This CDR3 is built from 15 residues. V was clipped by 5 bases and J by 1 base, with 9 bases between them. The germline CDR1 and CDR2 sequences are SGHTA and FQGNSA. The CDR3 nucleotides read TGTGCCAGCAGCAAAACAGGGTCTGGGGCCAACGTCCTGACTTTC. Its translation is CASSKTGSGANVLTF.

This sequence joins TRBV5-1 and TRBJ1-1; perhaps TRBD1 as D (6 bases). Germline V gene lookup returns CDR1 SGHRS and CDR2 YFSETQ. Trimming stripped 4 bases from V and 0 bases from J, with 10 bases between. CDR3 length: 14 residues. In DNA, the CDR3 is TGCGCCAGCAGCGGAGGACAGATGAACACTGAAGCTTTCTTT. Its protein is CASSGGQMNTEAFF.

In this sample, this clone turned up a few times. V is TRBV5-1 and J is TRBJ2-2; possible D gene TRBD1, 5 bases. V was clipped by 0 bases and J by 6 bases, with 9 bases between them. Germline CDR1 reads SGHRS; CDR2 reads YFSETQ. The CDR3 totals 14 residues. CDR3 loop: CASSLGQRAGELFF. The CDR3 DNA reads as TGCGCCAGCAGCTTGGGACAGCGTGCCGGGGAGCTGTTTTTT.

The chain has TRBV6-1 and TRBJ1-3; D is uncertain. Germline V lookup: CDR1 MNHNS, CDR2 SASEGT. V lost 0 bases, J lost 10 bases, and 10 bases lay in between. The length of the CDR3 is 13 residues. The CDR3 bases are TGTGCCAGCAGTGAAGCGGGCGTGACGACCATATATTTT. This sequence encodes CASSEAGVTTIYF.

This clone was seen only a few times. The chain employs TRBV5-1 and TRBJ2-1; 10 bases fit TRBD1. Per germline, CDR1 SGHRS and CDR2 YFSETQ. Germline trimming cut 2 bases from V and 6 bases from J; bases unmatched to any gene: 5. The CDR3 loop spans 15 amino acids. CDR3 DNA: TGCGCCAGCAGCTTAGGCGACAGGGGGCTCAATGAGCAGTTCTTC. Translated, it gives CASSLGDRGLNEQFF.

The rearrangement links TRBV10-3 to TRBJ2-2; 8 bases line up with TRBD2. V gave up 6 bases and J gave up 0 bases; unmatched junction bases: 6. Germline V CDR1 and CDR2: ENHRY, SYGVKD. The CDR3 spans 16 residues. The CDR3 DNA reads TGTGCCATCAGGGTTGCTAGCGGGCCGAACACCGGGGAGCTGTTTTTT. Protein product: CAIRVASGPNTGELFF.

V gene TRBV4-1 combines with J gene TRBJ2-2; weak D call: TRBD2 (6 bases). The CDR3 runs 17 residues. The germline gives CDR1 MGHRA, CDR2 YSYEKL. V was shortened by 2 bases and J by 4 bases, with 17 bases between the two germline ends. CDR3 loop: CASSQSSWGLTTGELFF. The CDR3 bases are TGCGCCAGCAGCCAAAGTTCGTGGGGACTTACCACCGGGGAGCTGTTTTTT.

CDR3 DNA: TGTGCCACCAGCGGTTACAGGGGAGGAGAGACCCAGTACTTC. Its translation: CATSGYRGGETQYF. The chain carries TRBV15 and TRBJ2-5, with TRBD1 as a possible D gene (7 bases). The V gene lost 5 bases and the J gene lost 4 bases, with 14 bases spanning the gap. CDR3 length: 14 residues. Germline V lookup: CDR1 LNHNV, CDR2 YYDKDF (reference sequence).

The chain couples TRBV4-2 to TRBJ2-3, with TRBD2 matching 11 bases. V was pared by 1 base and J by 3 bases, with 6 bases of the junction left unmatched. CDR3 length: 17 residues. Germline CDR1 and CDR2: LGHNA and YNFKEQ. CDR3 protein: CASSQVLAGGSTDTQYF. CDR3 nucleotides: TGTGCCAGCAGCCAAGTTCTAGCGGGGGGATCGACAGATACGCAGTATTTT.

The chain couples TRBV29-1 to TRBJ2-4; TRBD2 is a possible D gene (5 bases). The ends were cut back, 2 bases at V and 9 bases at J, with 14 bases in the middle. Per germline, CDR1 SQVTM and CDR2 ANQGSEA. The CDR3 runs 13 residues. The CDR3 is CSVEKPSRAIQYF. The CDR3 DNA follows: TGCAGCGTTGAAAAGCCTTCGCGGGCCATTCAGTACTTC.

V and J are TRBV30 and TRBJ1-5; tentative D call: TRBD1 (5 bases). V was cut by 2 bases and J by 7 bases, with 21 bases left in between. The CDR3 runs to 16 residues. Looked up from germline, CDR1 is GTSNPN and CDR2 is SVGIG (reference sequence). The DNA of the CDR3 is TGTGCCTGGAGTAAGCCGTCGGGGGACCGGGGGCAGCCCCAGCATTTT. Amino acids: CAWSKPSGDRGQPQHF.

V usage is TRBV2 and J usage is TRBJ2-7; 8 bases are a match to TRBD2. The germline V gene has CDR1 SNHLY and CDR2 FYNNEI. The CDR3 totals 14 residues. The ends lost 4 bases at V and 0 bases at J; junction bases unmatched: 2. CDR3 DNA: TGTGCCAGCAGTGCTAGCGGGTTCTCCTACGAGCAGTACTTC. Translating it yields CASSASGFSYEQYF.

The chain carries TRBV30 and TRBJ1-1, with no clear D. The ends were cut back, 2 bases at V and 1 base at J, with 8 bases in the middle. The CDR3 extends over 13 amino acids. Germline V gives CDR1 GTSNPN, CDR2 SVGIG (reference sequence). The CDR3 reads CAWSPTWNTEAFF. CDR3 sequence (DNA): TGTGCCTGGAGTCCAACATGGAACACTGAAGCTTTCTTT.

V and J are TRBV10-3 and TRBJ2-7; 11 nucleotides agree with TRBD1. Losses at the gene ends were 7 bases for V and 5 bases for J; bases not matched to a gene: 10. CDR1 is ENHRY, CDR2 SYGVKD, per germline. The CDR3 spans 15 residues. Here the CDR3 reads CAITGTGGSNHEQYF. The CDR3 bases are TGTGCCATCACCGGGACAGGGGGATCTAACCACGAGCAGTACTTC.

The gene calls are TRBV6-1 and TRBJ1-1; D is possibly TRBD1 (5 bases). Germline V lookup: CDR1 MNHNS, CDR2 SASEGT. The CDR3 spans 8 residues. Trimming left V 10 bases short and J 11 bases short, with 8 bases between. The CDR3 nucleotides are TGTGCCACCCGGGGGGCTTTCTTT. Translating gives CATRGAFF.